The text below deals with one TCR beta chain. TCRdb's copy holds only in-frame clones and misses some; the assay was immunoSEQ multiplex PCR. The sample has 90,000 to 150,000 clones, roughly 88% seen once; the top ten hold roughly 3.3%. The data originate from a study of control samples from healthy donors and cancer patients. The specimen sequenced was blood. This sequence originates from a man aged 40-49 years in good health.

For the CDR3, the DNA is TGTGCCAGCAGTTCTTACGGGACAGGGCAGCTCGGAAACACCATATATTTT. Encoded protein: CASSSYGTGQLGNTIYF. The chain employs TRBV28 and TRBJ1-3; 9 positions match TRBD1. The V segment lost 4 bases and the J segment 4 bases; nucleotides outside the gene matches: 11. The CDR3 is 17 residues long. Germline V CDR1 and CDR2: MDHEN, SYDVKM.